These 23 T cell receptor beta chains share one sample of origin, sequenced in a study of cytotoxic CD8 clonotypes in ibrutinib-treated CLL. Assay used: immunoSEQ multiplex PCR; TCRdb lists only in-frame clones, some missing. The table records 76,000 or so clones, roughly 83% of them present only once. The sample here was PBMCs, taken after 24 months of ibrutinib treatment. All receptors derive from a human donor with chronic lymphocytic leukemia.

The sample holds a few counts of this clone. This chain uses TRBV2 with TRBJ1-4; D uncertain. The V end lost 3 bases, the J end lost 4 bases, and 9 bases lay between the germline ends. The germline gives CDR1 SNHLY, CDR2 FYNNEI. The CDR3 runs to 14 residues. CDR3 nucleotide sequence: TGTGCCAGCAGTGAGTCTAGGGATAATGAAAAACTGTTTTTT. Its translation: CASSESRDNEKLFF.

This chain links TRBV28 with TRBJ1-5, with 7 bases lining up with TRBD1. Germline V lookup: CDR1 MDHEN, CDR2 SYDVKM. With V trimmed by 1 base and J by 3 bases, 12 bases remained unmatched. The CDR3 contains 18 residues. The CDR3 coding sequence is TGTGCCAGCAGTTTATTTTTTGTCGCAGGGGGTCCCAATCAGCCCCAGCATTTT. Amino acids: CASSLFFVAGGPNQPQHF.

The chain employs TRBV7-9 and TRBJ2-3; no reliable D call. Germline CDR1 and CDR2: SEHNR and FQNEAQ (reference sequence). This CDR3 spans 13 amino acids. Trimming stripped 0 bases from V and 1 base from J, with 2 bases between. For the CDR3, the DNA is TGTGCCAGCAGCTTAGCTCGCACAGATACGCAGTATTTT. Amino acid sequence: CASSLARTDTQYF.

The rearrangement joins TRBV5-6 to TRBJ1-5; 11 nucleotides agree with TRBD1. V lost 1 base, J lost 1 base, and 4 bases stayed unmatched. Per the germline V gene, CDR1 is SGHDT and CDR2 is YYEEEE. The CDR3 totals 17 residues. This CDR3 reads CASSLFGQGASNQPQHF. The CDR3 nucleotides read TGTGCCAGCAGCTTGTTTGGACAGGGGGCAAGCAATCAGCCCCAGCATTTT. Full variable domain (remainder filled in from reference TRBV5-6 and TRBJ1-5): DAGVTQSPTHLIKTRGQQVTLRCSPKSGHDTVSWYQQALGQGPQFIFQYYEEEERQRGNFPDRFSGHQFPNYSSELNVNALLLGDSALYLCASSLFGQGASNQPQHFGDGTRLSIL.

The genes are TRBV6-5 and TRBJ1-2; perhaps TRBD1 as D (5 bases). Trimming left V 5 bases short and J 2 bases short, with 15 bases between. Germline loops: CDR1 MNHEY, CDR2 SVGAGI. CDR3 length: 15 residues. The CDR3 DNA sequence: TGTGCCAGCAGTAGGGGATGGGAGAAAAACTATGGCTACACCTTC. Residues: CASSRGWEKNYGYTF.

This chain joins TRBV5-1 and TRBJ2-3, with D tentatively TRBD2 (5 bases). V lost 4 bases, J lost 6 bases, and 21 bases lay in between. Germline V gives CDR1 SGHRS, CDR2 YFSETQ. CDR3 size: 16 residues. CDR3 protein: CASSPGDLSSGDTQYF. The CDR3 DNA is TGCGCCAGCAGCCCGGGTGACCTATCCTCGGGGGATACGCAGTATTTT.

To note about this clone: The junction and the germline gene differ at one end; a read error may be behind it. J is TRBJ2-3 and V is TRBV13; TRBD2 matches at 11 bases. This CDR3 has 16 residues. CDR1 PRHDT and CDR2 FYEKMQ come from the germline V gene (reference sequence). The CDR3 region is CASSVGTSGTTDTQYF. DNA of the CDR3: TGTGCCAGCAGCGTAGGGACTAGCGGAACCACAGATACGCAGTATTTT.

This clone occurred a few times. CDR3 DNA sequence: TGTGCCAGCAGCCCCCTACAGGGGTACTATGGCTACACCTTC. Protein product: CASSPLQGYYGYTF. This chain connects TRBV28 to TRBJ1-2; the match to TRBD1 covers 7 bases. CDR3 size: 14 residues. Per germline, CDR1 MDHEN and CDR2 SYDVKM. With 6 bases clipped from V and 3 bases from J, the junction kept 7 bases outside the gene matches.

In the case of this clone: This same CDR3 is encoded by further DNA sequences in the sample. The chain recombines TRBV5-1 with TRBJ1-5; the match to TRBD1 covers 7 bases. V shed 4 bases and J 4 bases; nucleotides not matched to a gene: 8. This CDR3 contains 15 residues. Germline CDR1 reads SGHRS; CDR2 reads YFSETQ. CDR3 sequence: CASSLGTDDNQPQHF. As DNA, the CDR3 is TGCGCCAGCAGCCTGGGGACAGATGATAATCAGCCCCAGCATTTT.

The chain recombines TRBV11-3 with TRBJ2-3, with 9 positions matching TRBD2. J was trimmed by 6 bases and V by 5 bases; bases with no gene match: 15. Germline V gene sequence: CDR1 SGHNT, CDR2 YENEEA. The CDR3 contains 17 residues. DNA of the CDR3: TGTGCCAGCAGCCCCGGGTTTGGCGGGAGGGCCGGGGATACGCAGTATTTT. Translation: CASSPGFGGRAGDTQYF.

This chain connects TRBV6-5 to TRBJ2-7; D unresolved. The V end lost 0 bases, the J end lost 1 base, and 10 bases lay between the germline ends. Germline CDR1 is MNHEY and CDR2 is SVGAGI. This CDR3 region has 15 residues. In DNA form, the CDR3 reads TGTGCCAGCAGTTACTCGCATGACGTATCCTACGAGCAGTACTTC. Protein: CASSYSHDVSYEQYF.

The chain couples TRBV7-3 to TRBJ2-7, with D possibly being TRBD1 (5 bases). CDR3 length: 14 amino acids. Trimming pared 2 bases from V and 3 bases from J, leaving 11 bases between. Germline-derived CDR1 and CDR2 are SGHTA and FQGTGA. The CDR3 sequence: CASSLSAGNYEQYF. The CDR3 bases are TGTGCCAGCAGCTTATCGGCAGGGAACTACGAGCAGTACTTC.

The table lists this clone with a few counts. The chain combines TRBV2 with TRBJ1-2, with D hard to call. Trimming removed 2 bases from V and 6 bases from J, with 10 bases in between. Germline V gene sequence: CDR1 SNHLY, CDR2 FYNNEI. CDR3 length: 13 residues. CDR3 DNA sequence: TGTGCCAGCAGTGAAAGGGCTTACGATGGCTACACCTTC. This translates into CASSERAYDGYTF. Complete variable domain (other parts from reference TRBV2 and TRBJ1-2): EPEVTQTPSHQVTQMGQEVILRCVPISNHLYFYWYRQILGQKVEFLVSFYNNEISEKSEIFDDQFSVERPDGSNFTLKIRSTKLEDSAMYFCASSERAYDGYTFGSGTRLTVV.

V is TRBV28 and J is TRBJ2-5; D gene ambiguous. With 3 bases removed from V and 5 bases from J, the gap between germline ends came to 7 bases. The CDR3 loop spans 12 amino acids. In germline, CDR1 is MDHEN, CDR2 SYDVKM. The CDR3 DNA reads TGTGCCAGCAGTTTGTCCTCGGAGACCCAGTACTTC. As protein: CASSLSSETQYF.

This chain links TRBV11-3 with TRBJ2-7; 8 nucleotides align to TRBD1. With V trimmed by 5 bases and J by 7 bases, 7 bases remained unmatched. CDR1 and CDR2 (germline): SGHNT, YENEEA. The CDR3 consists of 13 residues. CDR3 loop: CASSPDREGEQYF. The CDR3, as DNA: TGTGCCAGCAGCCCGGACAGGGAAGGAGAGCAGTACTTC.

The rearrangement joins TRBV19 to TRBJ1-5; a possible D gene is TRBD1 (5 bases). The CDR3 covers 14 residues. Germline CDR1 reads LNHDA; CDR2 reads SQIVND (reference sequence). The V end lost 6 bases, the J end lost 5 bases, and 14 bases lay between the germline ends. CDR3 amino acids: CASSRMGPYQPQHF. CDR3 bases: TGTGCCAGTAGCCGAATGGGACCTTATCAGCCCCAGCATTTT.

The chain combines TRBV18 with TRBJ1-2, with D hard to call. This CDR3 comprises 15 residues. The V end lost 4 bases, the J end lost 8 bases, and 20 bases lay between the germline ends. The germline CDR1 and CDR2 sequences are KGHSH and LQKENI. The CDR3 bases are TGTGCCAGCTCACTACAAAACAGTGGCATAGAAGGCTACACCTTC. It specifies CASSLQNSGIEGYTF.

The rearrangement uses TRBV5-6 and TRBJ1-1; TRBD1 is a possible D gene (5 bases). Trimming pared 4 bases from V and 0 bases from J, leaving 13 bases between. The germline CDR1 and CDR2 sequences are SGHDT and YYEEEE. CDR3 size: 15 residues. The CDR3 region has the DNA TGTGCCAGCAGCCGGGGCGGATATATGAACACTGAAGCTTTCTTT. Translating gives CASSRGGYMNTEAFF.

V usage is TRBV19 and J usage is TRBJ2-1; D may be TRBD1 or TRBD2 (5 bases each). This CDR3 is built from 15 residues. The V gene lost 5 bases and the J gene lost 7 bases, with 18 bases spanning the gap. Germline V lookup: CDR1 LNHDA, CDR2 SQIVND (reference sequence). CDR3 in DNA: TGTGCCAGTAGTGTCAGGGACCTAATGGGGAATGAGCAGTTCTTC. This sequence encodes CASSVRDLMGNEQFF.

The chain links TRBV27 to TRBJ2-7; D possibly corresponds to TRBD1 (6 bases). Germline CDR1 MNHEY, CDR2 SMNVEV (reference sequence). CDR3 length: 14 amino acids. Trimming took off 5 bases at V and 2 bases at J, with 13 bases between the two ends. The CDR3 coding sequence is TGTGCCAGCAGTACGGTTGGGGGCACCTACGAGCAGTACTTC. Protein sequence: CASSTVGGTYEQYF.

This clone appeared a few times. The V call is TRBV18, the J call TRBJ2-3, with 7 bases identical to TRBD1. Trimming cost V 2 bases and J 7 bases; bases outside gene matches: 6. This CDR3 comprises 14 residues. Germline V gene lookup returns CDR1 KGHSH and CDR2 LQKENI. CDR3 residues: CASSPDRAGNTQYF. CDR3 nucleotides: TGTGCCAGCTCACCAGACAGGGCAGGCAATACGCAGTATTTT. The complete variable domain, with remaining parts taken from reference TRBV18 and TRBJ2-3, reads NAGVMQNPRHLVRRRGQEARLRCSPMKGHSHVYWYRQLPEEGLKFMVYLQKENIIDESGMPKERFSAEFPKEGPSILRIQQVVRGDSAAYFCASSPDRAGNTQYFGPGTRLTVL.

This clone was detected only once. The chain combines TRBV7-8 with TRBJ2-1, with 11 bases fitting TRBD2. The ends lost 2 bases at V and 4 bases at J; junction bases unmatched: 4. From germline, CDR1 is SGHVS and CDR2 FQNEAQ. The CDR3 is 16 amino acids. DNA for the CDR3: TGTGCCAGCAGCTTACTAGCGGGAGGAGCTTACAATGAGCAGTTCTTC. This codes for CASSLLAGGAYNEQFF. Combining the CDR3 with reference TRBV7-8 and TRBJ2-1 gives the whole variable domain GAGVSQSPRYKVAKRGQDVALRCDPISGHVSLFWYQQALGQGPEFLTYFQNEAQLDKSGLPSDRFFAERPEGSVSTLKIQRTQQEDSAVYLCASSLLAGGAYNEQFFGPGTRLTVL.

In this sample, this clone turned up a few times. This rearrangement joins TRBV2 to TRBJ1-5; D possibly corresponds to TRBD1 (5 bases). V was shortened by 2 bases and J by 1 base, with 15 bases between the two germline ends. Looked up from germline, CDR1 is SNHLY and CDR2 is FYNNEI. The CDR3 has 17 amino acids. Here the CDR3 DNA reads TGTGCCAGCAGTGAAAGTCTGGGACCTGGAAGCAATCAGCCCCAGCATTTT. The encoded protein is CASSESLGPGSNQPQHF.